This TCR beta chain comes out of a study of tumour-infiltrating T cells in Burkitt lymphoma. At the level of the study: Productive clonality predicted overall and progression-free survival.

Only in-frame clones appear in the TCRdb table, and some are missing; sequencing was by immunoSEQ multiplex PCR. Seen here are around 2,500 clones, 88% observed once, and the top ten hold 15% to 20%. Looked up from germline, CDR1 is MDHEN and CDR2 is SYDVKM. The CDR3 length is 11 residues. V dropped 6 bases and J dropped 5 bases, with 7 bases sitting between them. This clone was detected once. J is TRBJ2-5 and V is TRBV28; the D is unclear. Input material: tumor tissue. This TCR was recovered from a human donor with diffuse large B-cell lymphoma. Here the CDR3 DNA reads TGTGCCAGCAGCATAGGGGAGACCCAGTACTTC. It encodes CASSIGETQYF.